Each of the 8 T cell receptor beta chains below was sequenced from the same sample in a study of molecular identifiers for immune sequencing clone quantification. Each CDR3 protein gets one entry after TCRdb re-called the PCR reads with MiXCR. The repertoire has 550,000 to 750,000 distinct CDR3 sequences, nearly 20% of them found once; the top ten carry 0.85%. The sample consisted of naive CD8+ T cells from blood, with Jurkat cell RNA spiked in. The sample's subset: FACS-sorted CD8+CD4-CCR7+CD45RA+ naive T cells. These TCRs come from a human donor in good health. Some libraries in this study had Jurkat cell RNA spiked in.

The sample holds many counts of this clonotype. This chain uses TRBV2 with TRBJ1-5, with D perhaps TRBD1 (5 bases). The CDR3 length is 17 residues. Germline V gene lookup returns CDR1 SNHLY and CDR2 FYNNEI. Trimming shortened V by 3 bases and J by 0 bases, and 15 bases separated the two germline ends. CDR3 in amino acids: CASSEGQKSYSNQPQHF. In nucleotides, the CDR3 is TGTGCCAGCAGTGAGGGGCAGAAGTCCTATAGCAATCAGCCCCAGCATTTT.

This clonotype came up many times. The chain combines TRBV5-1 with TRBJ2-2; D might be TRBD2 (5 bases). This CDR3 is built from 14 residues. Germline CDR1 SGHRS, CDR2 YFSETQ. V gave up 1 base and J gave up 5 bases, with 9 bases separating them. This chain's CDR3 is CASSLLGVTGELFF. For the CDR3, the DNA is TGCGCCAGCAGCTTGCTCGGGGTGACCGGGGAGCTGTTTTTT.

This clonotype was seen many times. J is TRBJ2-4 and V is TRBV29-1; unclear D gene. The CDR3 runs 15 residues. Germline CDR1 is SQVTM and CDR2 is ANQGSEA. Trimming cost V 1 base and J 0 bases, with 10 bases left between them. The CDR3 sequence is CSVEAPHVAKNIQYF. CDR3 sequence (DNA): TGCAGCGTTGAAGCGCCACACGTAGCCAAAAACATTCAGTACTTC. The whole variable domain, remainder taken from reference TRBV29-1 and TRBJ2-4, is SAVISQKPSRDICQRGTSLTIQCQVDSQVTMMFWYRQQPGQSLTLIATANQGSEATYESGFVIDKFPISRPNLTFSTLTVSNMSPEDSSIYLCSVEAPHVAKNIQYFGAGTRLSVL.

This clonotype showed up many times. The genes are TRBV3-1 and TRBJ2-7, with D hard to call. The germline V and J ends were trimmed by 5 bases and 2 bases, with 4 bases remaining between them. The CDR3 runs 11 residues. Germline CDR1 LGHDT, CDR2 YNNKEL (reference sequence). In nucleotides, the CDR3 is TGTGCCAGCAGCAAGGCCTACGAGCAGTACTTC. Translating it yields CASSKAYEQYF.

This clonotype was seen at least ten times. The chain has TRBV7-9 and TRBJ2-5; the match to TRBD2 covers 11 bases. Per the germline V gene, CDR1 is SEHNR and CDR2 is FQNEAQ (reference sequence). CDR3 length equals 14 residues. Losses at the gene ends were 3 bases for V and 5 bases for J; bases not matched to a gene: 2. Here the CDR3 reads CASSLTSGDETQYF. The CDR3 nucleotides are TGTGCCAGCAGCTTGACTAGCGGGGATGAGACCCAGTACTTC.

Of note for this clonotype: A much more abundant neighbour one base away suggests this may be a read error. The J gene is TRBJ2-1, the V gene TRBV15; D unclear. Trimming removed 3 bases at V and 0 bases at J, with 12 bases between. The length of the CDR3 is 16 residues. Per the germline V gene, CDR1 is LNHNV and CDR2 is YYDKDF (reference sequence). CDR3 sequence reads: CATSRIWGFSYNEQFF. Here the CDR3 DNA reads TGTGCCACCAGCAGGATCTGGGGATTCTCCTACAATGAGCAGTTCTTC.

This clonotype appeared many times. The chain employs TRBV6-2 or TRBV6-3 and TRBJ1-5; D is unresolved. Germline CDR1 MNHEY, CDR2 SVGEGT. The length of the CDR3 is 15 residues. V lost 5 bases, J lost 2 bases, and 13 bases lay in between. CDR3 amino acids: CASSKVPNGNQPQHF. The CDR3 DNA reads TGTGCCAGCAGTAAGGTCCCGAATGGCAATCAGCCCCAGCATTTT.

This clonotype showed up many times. The chain recombines TRBV4-1 with TRBJ2-3, with D tentatively TRBD1 (5 bases). The V end lost 1 base, the J end lost 1 base, and 12 bases lay between the germline ends. Per germline, CDR1 MGHRA and CDR2 YSYEKL. CDR3 length: 16 residues. The CDR3 nucleotides read TGCGCCAGCAGCCAAGTAGGTGGGGCCGGCACAGATACGCAGTATTTT. This encodes CASSQVGGAGTDTQYF.